This T cell receptor (beta chain) stems from a study of T cells in Graves' hyperthyroidism and ophthalmopathy. No progression to ophthalmopathy during 18 months of follow-up defined stable disease. Researchers took RNA transcripts and amplified the TCR beta CDR3 regions from them. HTBI primers were employed in a first-round RT-PCR of the TCR CDR3. TCRdb processed the multiplex PCR reads anew with MiXCR; each CDR3 protein has one entry. The sample lists approximately 200,000 distinct CDR3 sequences, approximately 20% occurring once. Trimming removed 7 bases from V and 2 bases from J; junction bases left unmatched: 2. There are 13 residues in the CDR3. The V gene's germline CDR1 is MNHNS and CDR2 SASEGT. This clonotype has ten or more counts.

Sample: blood. The V call is TRBV6-1, the J call TRBJ2-1, with 7 nucleotides matching TRBD1. The source of this sequence is a man aged 35 to 55 with Graves' hyperthyroidism. DNA of the CDR3: TGTGCCAGCATTGACAGGGCCTACAATGAGCAGTTCTTC. Residues: CASIDRAYNEQFF.